The 17 T cell receptor beta chains in this list originate from one sample, sequenced in a study of T-cell memory formation after mild COVID-19. TCRdb passed the 5' RACE reads through MiXCR, listing each CDR3 protein once. The repertoire has about 400,000 distinct CDR3 sequences, approximately 15% of them found once; the top ten carry under 25%. Material for sequencing was PBMCs or a T cell subset sorted from them (not recorded which). The receptor source for this set is a man aged 18 to 29 who had mild COVID-19 (a few samples of this study predate the infection). Cell type and time point are not known.

This clonotype showed up just a few times. This chain connects TRBV5-1 to TRBJ1-2; 7 bases are shared with TRBD1. Germline CDR1 SGHRS, CDR2 YFSETQ. The CDR3 is 13 amino acids. V shed 8 bases and J 6 bases; nucleotides not matched to a gene: 10. DNA for the CDR3: TGCGCCAGTGACTTGACAGGGTTGGATGGCTACACCTTC. It translates to CASDLTGLDGYTF.

This clonotype was seen a few times. V and J are TRBV6-5 and TRBJ1-1; D not certain. Germline assignment: CDR1 MNHEY and CDR2 SVGAGI. The V end was cut by 6 bases, the J end by 2 bases, with 7 bases between. The CDR3 totals 12 residues. CDR3 amino acids: CASRQDNTEAFF. CDR3 in DNA: TGTGCCAGCAGACAAGATAACACTGAAGCTTTCTTT.

This clonotype is a singleton in its sample. One end of the junction is discordant with germline, which a read error may explain. The rearrangement joins TRBV29-1 to TRBJ2-3; 10 bases agree with TRBD2. The CDR3 is 13 residues long. Germline assignment: CDR1 SQVTM and CDR2 ANQGSEA. This CDR3 is CSVSGGGTYTQYF. The CDR3 DNA reads as TGCAGCGTTAGCGGGGGGGGCACATATACGCAGTATTTT.

This clonotype was observed a few times. The V call is TRBV2, the J call TRBJ2-1, with unresolved D. The germline V gene encodes CDR1 SNHLY and CDR2 FYNNEI. The CDR3 consists of 14 residues. Trimming cost V 7 bases and J 2 bases, with 12 bases left between them. CDR3 region: CASTTTRAYNEQFF. As DNA, the CDR3 is TGTGCCAGCACTACGACTCGGGCCTACAATGAGCAGTTCTTC.

The rearrangement joins TRBV5-1 to TRBJ1-2; D ambiguous. V was trimmed by 7 bases and J by 7 bases, leaving 17 bases between them. There are 13 residues in the CDR3. The germline V gene encodes CDR1 SGHRS and CDR2 YFSETQ. The CDR3: CASSSESIFGYTF. The CDR3 region has the DNA TGCGCCAGCTCATCGGAAAGTATTTTTGGCTACACCTTC.

CDR3: CASSVRSGANVLTF. DNA for the CDR3: TGTGCCAGCAGTGTCCGTTCTGGGGCCAACGTCCTGACTTTC. The chain combines TRBV25-1 with TRBJ2-6, with D uncertain. CDR1 and CDR2 (germline): MGHDK, SYGVNS. V lost 4 bases and J lost 1, with 5 bases in between. The CDR3 runs 14 residues.

The gene calls are TRBV12-3 or TRBV12-4 and TRBJ1-5; D is uncertain. This CDR3 is built from 14 residues. With 0 bases removed from V and 4 bases from J, the gap between germline ends came to 7 bases. CDR3 residues: CASSLAEPNQPQHF. The CDR3, as DNA: TGTGCCAGCAGTTTAGCGGAGCCTAATCAGCCCCAGCATTTT.

The CDR3 nucleotides read TGTGCCAGCAGCTTTTTCACGGGACAGGGGGCGTACGAGCAGTACTTC. Translating it yields CASSFFTGQGAYEQYF. The chain carries TRBV7-9 and TRBJ2-7; 12 bases align to TRBD1. Unmatched junction bases numbered 7, after V lost 3 bases and J lost 4 bases. The CDR3 is 16 amino acids. CDR1 and CDR2 from the germline V gene are SEHNR and FQNEAQ (reference sequence).

This chain links TRBV5-1 with TRBJ2-7; TRBD2 matches 7 bases. CDR1 SGHRS and CDR2 YFSETQ come from the germline V gene. The V gene end was trimmed by 0 bases and the J gene end by 3 bases; junction bases not matched to a gene: 6. The CDR3 totals 15 residues. The CDR3 region has the DNA TGCGCCAGCAGCTTGGCCGAGCGGGGCTACTACGAGCAGTACTTC. Protein: CASSLAERGYYEQYF. Combining the CDR3 with reference TRBV5-1 and TRBJ2-7 gives the whole variable domain KAGVTQTPRYLIKTRGQQVTLSCSPISGHRSVSWYQQTPGQGLQFLFEYFSETQRNKGNFPGRFSGRQFSNSRSEMNVSTLELGDSALYLCASSLAERGYYEQYFGPGTRLTVT.

This clonotype was detected many times. This chain joins TRBV7-3 and TRBJ2-2; no reliable D call. CDR3 size: 13 residues. Per germline, CDR1 SGHTA and CDR2 FQGTGA. Deletions cut 8 bases from V and 6 bases from J, with 13 bases between. Here the CDR3 DNA reads TGTGCCAGCGCGATGCATGGGGCCGGGGAGCTGTTTTTT. Translating it yields CASAMHGAGELFF.

The chain uses TRBV6-6 and TRBJ1-3, with TRBD1 identical over 7 bases. The CDR3 loop spans 15 amino acids. The germline V gene has CDR1 MNHNY and CDR2 SVGAGI (reference sequence). Trimming removed 6 bases from V and 2 bases from J; junction bases left unmatched: 7. DNA of the CDR3: TGTGCCAGCAGCCGCGGACAGGCCCCTGGAAACACCATATATTTT. It specifies CASSRGQAPGNTIYF.

The CDR3 protein is CASIGQGQGDEQYF. CDR3 sequence (DNA): TGCGCCAGCATTGGACAGGGGCAAGGCGACGAGCAGTACTTC. The chain recombines TRBV23-1 with TRBJ2-7; TRBD1 agrees at 9 bases. TRBV23-1 is noted as an ORF with a role that remains uncertain. V lost 7 bases, J lost 5 bases, and 9 bases stayed unmatched. CDR3 length: 14 amino acids.

V is TRBV29-1 and J is TRBJ2-3, with D unclear. CDR3 length equals 12 residues. Germline-derived CDR1 and CDR2 are SQVTM and ANQGSEA. The ends were cut back, 1 base at V and 6 bases at J, with 8 bases in the middle. CDR3 residues: CSVEGALDTQYF. Written as DNA, the CDR3 is TGCAGCGTTGAAGGTGCCCTCGATACGCAGTATTTT.

The chain links TRBV12-3 or TRBV12-4 to TRBJ1-2; no definite D call. This CDR3 contains 12 residues. Trimming removed 3 bases at V and 4 bases at J, with 6 bases between. CDR3: CASSFQVYGYTF. The CDR3 coding sequence is TGTGCCAGCAGTTTCCAGGTCTATGGCTACACCTTC.

This clonotype occurred a few times. The V call is TRBV4-1, the J call TRBJ2-3, with D hard to call. CDR3 size: 14 residues. The germline V gene has CDR1 MGHRA and CDR2 YSYEKL. Trimming took off 0 bases at V and 3 bases at J, with 7 bases between the two ends. The DNA for the CDR3 is TGCGCCAGCAGCCAAGATTTAGCAACAGATACGCAGTATTTT. As protein: CASSQDLATDTQYF.

The chain recombines TRBV6-2 or TRBV6-3 with TRBJ2-5; 11 bases are shared with TRBD2. V was clipped by 0 bases and J by 13 bases; unmatched bases: 4. Germline V gene sequence: CDR1 MNHEY, CDR2 SVGEGT. CDR3 size: 13 residues. The CDR3 region is CASSYSRLAGLYF. CDR3 coding DNA: TGTGCCAGCAGTTACTCGAGACTAGCGGGATTGTACTTC.

This clonotype was recorded a few times. V gene TRBV7-2 combines with J gene TRBJ2-7; perhaps TRBD1 as D (6 bases). V shed 0 bases and J shed 4 bases, with 10 bases lying between them. The CDR3 extends over 14 amino acids. The germline V gene has CDR1 SGHTA and CDR2 FQGNSA. CDR3 protein: CASSLAPQGYEQYV. CDR3 bases: TGTGCCAGCAGCTTAGCGCCACAGGGTTACGAGCAGTACGTC.